Each of the 9 T cell receptor beta chains below was sequenced from the same sample in a study of identical twins. Using its own MiXCR run on the 5' RACE reads, TCRdb lists one record per CDR3 protein. Among fewer than 900,000 distinct CDR3 sequences listed, 15% to 20% were seen once. The same sample was also used in a study of T cells expressing NK-cell markers.

Material for sequencing was PBMCs. The source of these receptors is a woman between 18 and 30 years old in good health.

The table lists this clonotype with a few counts. The V gene is TRBV5-1, the J gene TRBJ2-2, with 10 bases matching TRBD2. V lost 0 bases to trimming and J lost 9 bases; unmatched junction nucleotides: 14. This CDR3 is built from 18 residues. The germline gives CDR1 SGHRS, CDR2 YFSETQ. This CDR3 reads CASSLDLLAGALVWELFF. Here the CDR3 DNA reads TGCGCCAGCAGCTTGGATCTCCTAGCGGGAGCTTTAGTCTGGGAGCTGTTTTTT.

V and J are TRBV12-3 or TRBV12-4 and TRBJ2-7, with a tentative D call TRBD1 (5 bases). V was cut by 2 bases and J by 2 bases, with 19 bases left in between. The CDR3 loop spans 17 amino acids. The CDR3 bases are TGTGCCAGCAGTTTACGCCACGGGCAGGGTATGGCCTACGAGCAGTACTTC. Its translation is CASSLRHGQGMAYEQYF.

This clonotype was detected only a few times. This rearrangement joins TRBV25-1 to TRBJ2-3; 7 bases are shared with TRBD2. The trim removed 4 bases at V and 4 bases at J, leaving 5 bases unmatched. Germline CDR1 is MGHDK and CDR2 is SYGVNS. The CDR3 is made up of 14 amino acids. The CDR3 loop reads CASSVGEGPDTQYF. In nucleotides, the CDR3 is TGTGCCAGCAGTGTTGGGGAGGGGCCAGATACGCAGTATTTT.

This clonotype showed up just a few times. The gene calls are TRBV5-1 and TRBJ2-7; 10 bases are a match to TRBD1. The V gene's germline CDR1 is SGHRS and CDR2 YFSETQ. Trimming at V came to 3 bases and at J to 6 bases, leaving 6 bases not matched to a gene. The CDR3 totals 14 residues. The CDR3 DNA is TGCGCCAGCAGCTCTACCGGGACAGGGGCCGAGCAGTACTTC. It translates to CASSSTGTGAEQYF. Drawing the rest from reference TRBV5-1 and TRBJ2-7, the complete variable domain is KAGVTQTPRYLIKTRGQQVTLSCSPISGHRSVSWYQQTPGQGLQFLFEYFSETQRNKGNFPGRFSGRQFSNSRSEMNVSTLELGDSALYLCASSSTGTGAEQYFGPGTRLTVT.

V gene TRBV12-3 or TRBV12-4 combines with J gene TRBJ2-7, with 11 bases identical to TRBD1. The CDR3 totals 15 residues. V lost 3 bases, J lost 3 bases, and 4 bases stayed unmatched. CDR3 nucleotide sequence: TGTGCCAGCAGTTTCGGTGGGACAGGGGGCTACGAGCAGTACTTC. It encodes CASSFGGTGGYEQYF.

This clonotype has only a few counts. This chain connects TRBV7-2 to TRBJ2-1; D unresolved. Germline CDR1 reads SGHTA; CDR2 reads FQGNSA. Trimming removed 7 bases from V and 7 bases from J, with 11 bases in between. The CDR3 consists of 12 residues. The CDR3 DNA is TGTGCCAGCACCCGCTTCGGGAATGAGCAGTTCTTC. Translating gives CASTRFGNEQFF.

This chain links TRBV6-2 or TRBV6-3 with TRBJ2-5; tentatively, D is TRBD1 (6 bases). CDR1 and CDR2 (germline): MNHEY, SVGEGT. V was shortened by 0 bases and J by 2 bases, with 25 bases between the two germline ends. This CDR3 is built from 20 residues. CDR3 amino acids: CASSYSASAGGARGQETQYF. For the CDR3, the DNA is TGTGCCAGCAGTTACTCGGCCTCCGCTGGGGGTGCGAGGGGGCAAGAGACCCAGTACTTC.

The V and J genes are TRBV6-4 and TRBJ2-3; D gene uncertain. CDR1 MRHNA and CDR2 SNTAGT come from the germline V gene. Trimming took off 0 bases at V and 6 bases at J, with 10 bases between the two ends. CDR3 length: 14 amino acids. CDR3 nucleotide sequence: TGTGCCAGCAGTGACTCGTCGGTAGCCGATACGCAGTATTTT. Protein sequence: CASSDSSVADTQYF.

Ten or more counts support this clonotype. This chain connects TRBV20-1 to TRBJ1-4, with 7 bases fitting TRBD1. Trimming cost V 4 bases and J 2 bases; bases outside gene matches: 10. The germline gives CDR1 DFQATT, CDR2 SNEGSKA (reference sequence). The CDR3 is 16 amino acids. CDR3 loop: CSANPLQGSTNEKLFF. The CDR3 bases are TGCAGTGCTAACCCCTTACAGGGGTCGACTAATGAAAAACTGTTTTTT.